The 23 T cell receptor beta chains presented below share a single source sample, sequenced in a study of neurological immune-mediated disorders. From the 5' RACE reads, TCRdb called clonotypes with MiXCR, one entry per CDR3 protein. Of more than 20,000 distinct CDR3 sequences in the sample, approximately 2.7% were seen once. Sequenced input: PBMCs. The source of these receptors is a woman in her forties or fifties with multiple sclerosis.

This clonotype was recorded at least ten times. V is TRBV12-3 or TRBV12-4 and J is TRBJ1-5; D is unresolved. The CDR3 loop spans 13 amino acids. The V gene lost 5 bases and the J gene lost 1 base, with 6 bases spanning the gap. CDR3 coding DNA: TGTGCCAGCAGTCACACGAGCAATCAGCCCCAGCATTTT. Protein product: CASSHTSNQPQHF.

This clonotype was observed at least ten times. The chain recombines TRBV5-1 with TRBJ2-3; 8 positions match TRBD1. CDR1 and CDR2 from the germline V gene are SGHRS and YFSETQ. J gave up 1 base and V 0 bases, and 1 base lay outside the gene matches. This CDR3 is 15 amino acids long. CDR3: CASSLAGGRTDTQYF. DNA of the CDR3: TGCGCCAGCAGCTTGGCAGGGGGCCGCACAGATACGCAGTATTTT.

This clonotype was seen repeatedly, ten times or more. V and J are TRBV20-1 and TRBJ2-3, with 8 bases aligning to TRBD2. With V trimmed by 1 base and J by 2 bases, 2 bases remained unmatched. This CDR3 spans 14 amino acids. Germline V lookup: CDR1 DFQATT, CDR2 SNEGSKA (reference sequence). The CDR3 bases are TGCAGTGCTAGAGTAGCGGGACCCACAGATACGCAGTATTTT. Encoded protein: CSARVAGPTDTQYF.

This clonotype was counted ten times or more. J is TRBJ1-2 and V is TRBV3-1, with unresolved D. CDR1 is LGHDT, CDR2 YNNKEL, per germline (reference sequence). This CDR3 comprises 11 residues. Trimming shortened V by 3 bases and J by 7 bases, and 6 bases separated the two germline ends. CDR3 amino acids: CASSQGAGYTF. The CDR3 DNA reads as TGTGCCAGCAGCCAGGGCGCTGGCTACACCTTC.

This clonotype was recorded many times. The J gene is TRBJ2-3, the V gene TRBV7-6; possible D gene TRBD2, 5 bases. CDR1 SGHVS and CDR2 FNYEAQ come from the germline V gene. The CDR3 covers 13 residues. V lost 3 bases and J 5 bases, leaving 9 bases between the germline ends. CDR3 sequence (DNA): TGTGCCAGCAGCTTCCGGACTGGAGATACGCAGTATTTT. Its translation is CASSFRTGDTQYF.

The table lists this clonotype with many counts. This chain connects TRBV12-3 or TRBV12-4 to TRBJ2-5; perhaps TRBD2 as D (5 bases). V lost 1 base and J 7 bases, leaving 7 bases between the germline ends. This CDR3 region has 12 residues. CDR3: CASSLGERTQYF. CDR3 nucleotides: TGTGCCAGCAGTTTAGGGGAGAGGACCCAGTACTTC.

This clonotype was seen ten or more times. This sequence joins TRBV20-1 and TRBJ2-7, with no clear D. The CDR3 has 15 amino acids. V shed 3 bases and J shed 2 bases, with 17 bases lying between them. CDR1 and CDR2 (germline): DFQATT, SNEGSKA (reference sequence). CDR3 nucleotides: TGCAGTGCTAGTGGGTGGGAAGGCCCAACCTACGAGCAGTACTTC. Translation: CSASGWEGPTYEQYF.

This clonotype was recorded many times. The rearrangement links TRBV20-1 to TRBJ2-5; no firm D call. This CDR3 spans 14 amino acids. Trimming cost V 2 bases and J 2 bases, with 12 bases left between them. CDR1 and CDR2 (germline): DFQATT, SNEGSKA (reference sequence). The CDR3 reads CSARISRAQETQYF. The DNA for the CDR3 is TGCAGTGCTAGAATCAGCCGGGCTCAAGAGACCCAGTACTTC.

The table lists this clonotype with many counts. The chain links TRBV29-1 to TRBJ1-1; D unclear. The CDR3 totals 14 residues. Trimming pared 6 bases from V and 5 bases from J, leaving 19 bases between. CDR1 and CDR2 (germline): SQVTM, ANQGSEA. CDR3 region: CSVRQTGGRTEAFF. The CDR3 nucleotides read TGCAGCGTGAGACAAACGGGAGGGAGGACTGAAGCTTTCTTT. Based on the CDR3 plus reference TRBV29-1 and TRBJ1-1, the full variable domain is SAVISQKPSRDICQRGTSLTIQCQVDSQVTMMFWYRQQPGQSLTLIATANQGSEATYESGFVIDKFPISRPNLTFSTLTVSNMSPEDSSIYLCSVRQTGGRTEAFFGQGTRLTVV.

This clonotype was seen ten or more times. This rearrangement joins TRBV6-2 or TRBV6-3 to TRBJ2-1; 8 bases align to TRBD2. Germline CDR1 reads MNHEY; CDR2 reads SVGEGT. After removal of 0 bases from V and 9 bases from J, the junction contained 13 bases not matched to a gene. This CDR3 spans 17 amino acids. CDR3 in DNA: TGTGCCAGCAGTTACTCCTACGGGAGGGCCGGCACACGTGAGCAGTTCTTC. Amino acid sequence: CASSYSYGRAGTREQFF.

This clonotype has at least ten counts. J is TRBJ1-1 and V is TRBV2; D unresolved. This CDR3 is built from 14 residues. The germline CDR1 and CDR2 sequences are SNHLY and FYNNEI. Trimming took 5 bases from V and 3 from J, leaving 13 bases between them. In nucleotides, the CDR3 is TGTGCCAGCAGTCGCCCACCTGAATACACTGAAGCTTTCTTT. Protein product: CASSRPPEYTEAFF.

At least ten counts were recorded for this clonotype. V and J are TRBV11-1 and TRBJ2-5, with D perhaps matching TRBD1 or TRBD2 (5 bases each). CDR3 length: 14 residues. Germline V lookup: CDR1 SGHAT, CDR2 FQDESV (reference sequence). The V and J ends lost 5 bases and 5 bases respectively, with 15 bases between them. The CDR3 here is CASSTGTTRETQYF. Here the CDR3 DNA reads TGTGCCAGCAGCACCGGGACCACCCGGGAGACCCAGTACTTC.

This clonotype was counted at least ten times. This chain joins TRBV5-1 and TRBJ2-3; the match to TRBD1 covers 9 bases. Germline V lookup: CDR1 SGHRS, CDR2 YFSETQ. The CDR3 is 16 amino acids. Germline trimming cut 6 bases from V and 3 bases from J; bases unmatched to any gene: 11. Here the CDR3 reads CASTPFPGTGTDTQYF. CDR3 nucleotides: TGCGCCAGCACCCCTTTTCCCGGGACAGGGACAGATACGCAGTATTTT.

This clonotype has at least ten counts. The chain joins TRBV24-1 to TRBJ2-2; D uncertain. Per germline, CDR1 KGHDR and CDR2 SFDVKD. Trimming shortened V by 5 bases and J by 3 bases, and 12 bases separated the two germline ends. CDR3 length: 15 residues. The CDR3 region is CATSAPKGYTGELFF. CDR3 nucleotide sequence: TGTGCCACCAGTGCCCCTAAGGGCTACACCGGGGAGCTGTTTTTT.

This clonotype was counted ten times or more. The chain carries TRBV5-1 and TRBJ2-5, with 8 bases identical to TRBD1. The CDR3 runs 15 residues. After removal of 4 bases from V and 2 bases from J, the junction contained 7 bases not matched to a gene. The V gene's germline CDR1 is SGHRS and CDR2 YFSETQ. CDR3 residues: CASSRDRGQQETQYF. As DNA, the CDR3 is TGCGCCAGCAGCCGAGACAGGGGACAACAAGAGACCCAGTACTTC. The full variable domain, with the rest looked up from reference TRBV5-1 and TRBJ2-5, is KAGVTQTPRYLIKTRGQQVTLSCSPISGHRSVSWYQQTPGQGLQFLFEYFSETQRNKGNFPGRFSGRQFSNSRSEMNVSTLELGDSALYLCASSRDRGQQETQYFGPGTRLLVL.

This clonotype has just one count. The chain recombines TRBV5-5 with TRBJ2-4; D is tentatively TRBD1 or TRBD2 (5 bases each). The CDR3 covers 14 residues. V gave up 6 bases and J gave up 4 bases, with 14 bases separating them. The germline V gene encodes CDR1 SGHKS and CDR2 YYEKEE (reference sequence). The CDR3 spells CASNRDLPKNIQYF. In DNA, the CDR3 is TGTGCCAGCAACCGGGACCTACCAAAAAACATTCAGTACTTC. The variable domain in full, with the rest retrieved from reference TRBV5-5 and TRBJ2-4, is DAGVTQSPTHLIKTRGQQVTLRCSPISGHKSVSWYQQVLGQGPQFIFQYYEKEERGRGNFPDRFSARQFPNYSSELNVNALLLGDSALYLCASNRDLPKNIQYFGAGTRLSVL.

The sample holds many counts of this clonotype. This chain uses TRBV5-1 with TRBJ1-1; D is undetermined. Germline loops: CDR1 SGHRS, CDR2 YFSETQ. V shed 0 bases and J shed 1 base, with 13 bases lying between them. This CDR3 is 16 amino acids long. In DNA, the CDR3 is TGCGCCAGCAGCTTGGACCCAGTACAATCGAACACTGAAGCTTTCTTT. Encoded protein: CASSLDPVQSNTEAFF.

This clonotype was seen repeatedly, ten times or more. The V and J genes are TRBV5-1 and TRBJ2-2; 8 bases are shared with TRBD1. V lost 5 bases and J lost 2; bases outside the gene matches: 8. The CDR3 has 16 residues. Germline V gives CDR1 SGHRS, CDR2 YFSETQ. CDR3 bases: TGCGCCAGCAGAGGACAGGGCCTACCCAACACCGGGGAGCTGTTTTTT. This codes for CASRGQGLPNTGELFF. Full variable domain (rest looked up from reference TRBV5-1 and TRBJ2-2): KAGVTQTPRYLIKTRGQQVTLSCSPISGHRSVSWYQQTPGQGLQFLFEYFSETQRNKGNFPGRFSGRQFSNSRSEMNVSTLELGDSALYLCASRGQGLPNTGELFFGEGSRLTVL.

Many counts were recorded for this clonotype. At one end the junction does not follow the germline gene, possibly because of a read error. CDR3 protein: CSASPTAVF. CDR3 coding DNA: TGCAGTGCTAGCCCCACCGCCGTCTTC. The chain carries TRBV20-1 and TRBJ2-1; D is ambiguous. Germline CDR1 DFQATT, CDR2 SNEGSKA (reference sequence). The CDR3 has 9 amino acids.

Ten or more counts support this clonotype. This rearrangement joins TRBV20-1 to TRBJ2-7, with D possibly matching TRBD1 (6 bases). This CDR3 spans 15 amino acids. Trimming stripped 0 bases from V and 2 bases from J, with 14 bases between. Germline assignment: CDR1 DFQATT and CDR2 SNEGSKA (reference sequence). CDR3 amino acids: CSARDPTGEAYEQYF. Here the CDR3 DNA reads TGCAGTGCTAGAGATCCGACAGGAGAAGCCTACGAGCAGTACTTC.

In its sample, this clonotype was seen many times. V usage is TRBV5-1 and J usage is TRBJ1-1; D perhaps matches TRBD1 (5 bases). The germline V and J ends were trimmed by 3 bases and 4 bases, with 13 bases remaining between them. In germline, CDR1 is SGHRS, CDR2 YFSETQ. The length of the CDR3 is 14 residues. CDR3 sequence (DNA): TGCGCCAGCAGCTGGAGGGGTCCGTCCACTGAAGCTTTCTTT. Its translation is CASSWRGPSTEAFF.

This clonotype has ten or more counts. This chain uses TRBV29-1 with TRBJ1-1, with no clear D. Germline loops: CDR1 SQVTM, CDR2 ANQGSEA. The V and J ends lost 4 bases and 0 bases respectively, with 15 bases between them. This CDR3 contains 15 residues. CDR3 coding DNA: TGCAGCGTTGTGGTTCCCCAGGCGATGAACACTGAAGCTTTCTTT. This gives the protein CSVVVPQAMNTEAFF.

This clonotype showed up many times. The chain has TRBV20-1 and TRBJ1-6; no firm D call. The CDR3 spans 15 residues. Trimming shortened V by 0 bases and J by 7 bases, and 13 bases separated the two germline ends. The germline CDR1 and CDR2 sequences are DFQATT and SNEGSKA (reference sequence). CDR3 bases: TGCAGTGCTAGAGATCCGGGAAAACCCAATTCACCCCTCCACTTT. Translated, it gives CSARDPGKPNSPLHF.